This TCR beta chain was obtained from a study of blood T cells in healthy people across ages. Notes on the study in general: Nothing was known about donor CMV status, and this possibly confounded expanded clonotype changes. There were more naive CD4+ cells and higher diversity in long-lived donors than in aged donors. Per million T cells, the diversity of TCR beta decreased roughly linearly as age advanced.

V lost 3 bases and J lost 8; bases outside the gene matches: 8. Per germline, CDR1 MDHEN and CDR2 SYDVKM. CDR3 length: 15 residues. This clonotype was detected only a few times. What it binds is unknown. For the second PCR, which ran for about 7 to 11 cycles, a sample-barcoded 5' primer and a J-beta primer mix were used. Using its own MiXCR run on the 5' RACE reads, TCRdb lists one record per CDR3 protein. Of about 1.8 million distinct CDR3 sequences listed, around 50% are singletons. V gene TRBV28 combines with J gene TRBJ2-1; 9 bases are a match to TRBD1. Sequencing used blood. The source is a woman aged 40 to 55 in good health. The DNA for the CDR3 is TGTGCCAGCAGTTTGTCCGGGACAGGGAAGGATGAGCAGTTCTTC. This encodes CASSLSGTGKDEQFF.